This is a list of T cell receptor beta chains from one sample in a study of T cells in narcolepsy. TCRdb's copy holds only in-frame clones and misses some; the assay was immunoSEQ multiplex PCR. The data contain approximately 9,400 clones, 70% of them singletons. Source material: CD45RA- memory CD8+ T cells from PBMCs. The receptors were gathered from a human donor with narcolepsy. Each CDR3 is given with its conserved first and last residue. The D gene is left open where the match is weak. Only some rows state a clone size, as once, few, many or a class for expanded clones.

CDR3nt: TGTGCCTGGAGTGTGGGAACAGCGGGCACCGGGGAGCTGTTTTTT
CDR3aa: CAWSVGTAGTGELFF
j_gene: TRBJ2-2
abundance: once
v_gene: TRBV30
d_gene: NA

CDR3nt: TGTGCCAGCAGTTCGGGACAGGAGAATTCACCCCTCCACTTT
CDR3aa: CASSSGQENSPLHF
j_gene: TRBJ1-6
abundance: NA
v_gene: TRBV6-1
d_gene: TRBD1

CDR3nt: TGCGCCAGCAGCCAAGATCGCGGGGTTGGTTCACCCCTCCACTTT
CDR3aa: CASSQDRGVGSPLHF
j_gene: TRBJ1-6
abundance: NA
v_gene: TRBV5-5
d_gene: NA

CDR3nt: TGTGCCAGCAGCGCCTGGGTTTTCCCGGGGGAAATTACAGATACGCAGTATTTT
CDR3aa: CASSAWVFPGEITDTQYF
j_gene: TRBJ2-3
abundance: once
v_gene: TRBV4-2
d_gene: NA

CDR3nt: TGTGCCAGCAGCCAAGGGGGACTAGGTAGCTATGAGCAGTTCTTC
CDR3aa: CASSQGGLGSYEQFF
j_gene: TRBJ2-1
abundance: NA
v_gene: TRBV4-2
d_gene: TRBD2

CDR3nt: TGTGCCAGCAGCGCACCAACTAGCGGAGAAGATCAAGAGACCCAGTACTTC
CDR3aa: CASSAPTSGEDQETQYF
j_gene: TRBJ2-5
abundance: NA
v_gene: TRBV5-6
d_gene: TRBD2

CDR3nt: TGCGCAAGCAGCCGTCTGGGGGCGTCGTATAATTCACCCCTCCACTTT
CDR3aa: CASSRLGASYNSPLHF
j_gene: TRBJ1-6
abundance: NA
v_gene: TRBV4-3
d_gene: NA

CDR3nt: TGTGCCAGCAGACACACCCCCGGGACAGGGGCGAACACCGGGGAGCTGTTTTTT
CDR3aa: CASRHTPGTGANTGELFF
j_gene: TRBJ2-2
abundance: NA
v_gene: TRBV11-3
d_gene: TRBD1

CDR3nt: TGTGCCAGCAGTTTCGGGCCTGGGACAGGGCAACACGAGCAGTACTTC
CDR3aa: CASSFGPGTGQHEQYF
j_gene: TRBJ2-7
abundance: few
v_gene: TRBV27
d_gene: TRBD1

CDR3nt: TGTGCCAGCAGTTCGCTCGGGGGGCCAGAGTTCTTC
CDR3aa: CASSSLGGPEFF
j_gene: TRBJ2-1
abundance: NA
v_gene: TRBV27
d_gene: NA

CDR3nt: TGCAGCGGGGGACTAGCGGGAGCTCGTGAGCAGTTCTTC
CDR3aa: CSGGLAGAREQFF
j_gene: TRBJ2-1
abundance: NA
v_gene: TRBV29-1
d_gene: TRBD2

CDR3nt: TGTGCCAGCAGCCAAGACCCGGGAGGCACCGGGGAGCTGTTTTTT
CDR3aa: CASSQDPGGTGELFF
j_gene: TRBJ2-2
abundance: NA
v_gene: TRBV4-2
d_gene: TRBD2

CDR3nt: TGTGCCAGCAGTGCAGGACAGGTTGGCGGGGAGCTGTTTTTT
CDR3aa: CASSAGQVGGELFF
j_gene: TRBJ2-2
abundance: once
v_gene: TRBV2
d_gene: TRBD1

CDR3nt: TGTGCCAGCCACAGTTACAGTGACGGACGTGAAAAACTGTTTTTT
CDR3aa: CASHSYSDGREKLFF
j_gene: TRBJ1-4
abundance: few
v_gene: TRBV6-5
d_gene: NA

CDR3nt: TGTGCCAGCAGTTTAAGTTCCGAGACCCAGTACTTC
CDR3aa: CASSLSSETQYF
j_gene: TRBJ2-5
abundance: once
v_gene: TRBV28
d_gene: NA

CDR3nt: TGTGCCAGCAGCTTGGGTTGGAGCGGGGGGGCCCCGTACTTC
CDR3aa: CASSLGWSGGAPYF
j_gene: TRBJ2-7
abundance: NA
v_gene: TRBV5-4
d_gene: TRBD2

CDR3nt: TGTGCCAGCAGCTTAGCGCAGATGGACGAGCAGTACTTC
CDR3aa: CASSLAQMDEQYF
j_gene: TRBJ2-7
abundance: NA
v_gene: TRBV7-9
d_gene: NA

CDR3nt: TGTGCCAGCAGCCAAGAGGCGGGGGGCACCGGGGAGCTGTTTTTT
CDR3aa: CASSQEAGGTGELFF
j_gene: TRBJ2-2
abundance: NA
v_gene: TRBV4-2
d_gene: TRBD2

CDR3nt: TGTGCCAGCAGTGAAATACCAAAACAGGACTCTGGAAACACCATATATTTT
CDR3aa: CASSEIPKQDSGNTIYF
j_gene: TRBJ1-3
abundance: NA
v_gene: TRBV25-1
d_gene: NA

CDR3nt: TGCGCCAAAACCTATCCGGGACTAGCCTACGAGCAGTACTTC
CDR3aa: CAKTYPGLAYEQYF
j_gene: TRBJ2-7
abundance: NA
v_gene: TRBV10-1
d_gene: TRBD2

CDR3nt: TGTGCTAGTGGTTTGGTATCCCAATACCCCACAGATACGCAGTATTTT
CDR3aa: CASGLVSQYPTDTQYF
j_gene: TRBJ2-3
abundance: NA
v_gene: TRBV12-5
d_gene: NA

CDR3nt: TGTGCCAGCAGTCCCGGACAGGGGGCAATCAATGAGCAGTTCTTC
CDR3aa: CASSPGQGAINEQFF
j_gene: TRBJ2-1
abundance: NA
v_gene: TRBV28
d_gene: TRBD1

CDR3nt: TGTGCCAGCAGTGAAGCGGGAGGGGGTCAAGAGACCCAGTACTTC
CDR3aa: CASSEAGGGQETQYF
j_gene: TRBJ2-5
abundance: few
v_gene: TRBV6-1
d_gene: NA

CDR3nt: TGCGCCAGCGGACAGGGGGCATTCCACTACGAGCAGTACTTC
CDR3aa: CASGQGAFHYEQYF
j_gene: TRBJ2-7
abundance: NA
v_gene: TRBV5-1
d_gene: TRBD1

CDR3nt: TGTGCCAGCAGTGCGAAAACAGGGGACTTGGCGCAGTACTTC
CDR3aa: CASSAKTGDLAQYF
j_gene: TRBJ2-7
abundance: few
v_gene: TRBV11-2
d_gene: NA

CDR3nt: TGTGCCAGCAGCTTTCTAGGGGGCTCCCAAGAGACCCAGTACTTC
CDR3aa: CASSFLGGSQETQYF
j_gene: TRBJ2-5
abundance: few
v_gene: TRBV5-5
d_gene: TRBD1

CDR3nt: TGTGCCAGCAGCGGAACAGAGACCAACTACGAGCAGTACTTC
CDR3aa: CASSGTETNYEQYF
j_gene: TRBJ2-7
abundance: NA
v_gene: TRBV7-9
d_gene: NA

CDR3nt: TGTGCCAGCAGTGAAGCTTCGGGCAGCTACAATGAGCAGTTCTTC
CDR3aa: CASSEASGSYNEQFF
j_gene: TRBJ2-1
abundance: NA
v_gene: TRBV6-1
d_gene: NA

CDR3nt: TGTGCCAGCAGTGAGGGGGTCTCGTCTAACTATGGCTACACCTTC
CDR3aa: CASSEGVSSNYGYTF
j_gene: TRBJ1-2
abundance: once
v_gene: TRBV2
d_gene: NA

CDR3nt: TGTGCCAGCAGTGAGCGGGAGACAGATACGCAGTATTTT
CDR3aa: CASSERETDTQYF
j_gene: TRBJ2-3
abundance: NA
v_gene: TRBV6-4
d_gene: TRBD2

CDR3nt: TGTGCCACCTTAGAGGGCCCCACCCTCCACTTT
CDR3aa: CATLEGPTLHF
j_gene: TRBJ1-6
abundance: NA
v_gene: TRBV6-5
d_gene: NA

CDR3nt: TGTGCCACCCGGACCGGGGAGCTGTTTTTT
CDR3aa: CATRTGELFF
j_gene: TRBJ2-2
abundance: NA
v_gene: TRBV7-9
d_gene: NA

CDR3nt: TGTGCCAGCTCATTCTCACAGGGGCACGAGCAGTACTTC
CDR3aa: CASSFSQGHEQYF
j_gene: TRBJ2-7
abundance: NA
v_gene: TRBV18
d_gene: TRBD1

CDR3nt: TGTGCCAGCACCCAGGGGAATGAAGCTTTCTTT
CDR3aa: CASTQGNEAFF
j_gene: TRBJ1-1
abundance: NA
v_gene: TRBV5-4
d_gene: NA